The rows below give T cell receptor beta chains drawn from one sample of a study of blood T cell repertoires in COVID-19. Repertoires were generated with immunoSEQ multiplex PCR, while TCRdb's copy carries only in-frame clones and drops some. The sample has 120,000 or so clones, over 75% seen once. What was sequenced was peripheral blood. These receptors were collected from a man at least 80 years old with active or convalescent COVID-19. CDR3s include the opening cysteine and the closing phenylalanine or tryptophan. Fields, in order: D gene, J gene, V gene, clone size, CDR3 protein, CDR3 DNA. A D gene is named only where the DNA matches it firmly. Not every row has a clone size; where given, it reads once, few, many or a size class.

D gene: TRBD1; J gene: TRBJ1-2; V gene: TRBV6-2/TRBV6-3; clone size: once; CDR3 protein: CASSLPGQYYGYTF; CDR3 DNA: TGTGCCAGCAGCCTTCCGGGACAGTATTATGGCTACACCTTC
D gene: .; J gene: TRBJ2-5; V gene: TRBV11-1; clone size: .; CDR3 protein: CASSPGGSQETQYF; CDR3 DNA: TGTGCCAGCAGCCCGGGGGGCAGTCAAGAGACCCAGTACTTC
D gene: .; J gene: TRBJ1-5; V gene: TRBV2; clone size: .; CDR3 protein: CASSEGGNQPQHF; CDR3 DNA: TGTGCCAGCAGTGAAGGCGGCAATCAGCCCCAGCATTTT
D gene: .; J gene: TRBJ2-4; V gene: TRBV20-1; clone size: .; CDR3 protein: CSASPLDGMAKNIQYF; CDR3 DNA: TGCAGTGCTAGTCCCTTGGACGGGATGGCCAAAAACATTCAGTACTTC
D gene: .; J gene: TRBJ2-2; V gene: TRBV7-2; clone size: .; CDR3 protein: CASSLRGPNTGELFF; CDR3 DNA: TGTGCCAGCAGCTTAAGAGGGCCGAACACCGGGGAGCTGTTTTTT
D gene: TRBD2; J gene: TRBJ2-1; V gene: TRBV7-2; clone size: .; CDR3 protein: CASSLALGGVSQFF; CDR3 DNA: TGTGCCAGCAGCTTAGCCCTCGGGGGGGTGAGTCAGTTCTTC
D gene: TRBD1; J gene: TRBJ1-5; V gene: TRBV6-5; clone size: .; CDR3 protein: CATNRDRDQPQHF; CDR3 DNA: TGTGCCACCAACAGGGACAGAGATCAGCCCCAGCATTTT
D gene: .; J gene: TRBJ1-1; V gene: TRBV10-3; clone size: .; CDR3 protein: CAISEFPDSGTEAFF; CDR3 DNA: TGTGCCATCAGTGAGTTTCCGGACTCGGGCACTGAAGCTTTCTTT
D gene: TRBD2; J gene: TRBJ2-1; V gene: TRBV4-1; clone size: .; CDR3 protein: CASSRGGTSGHNEQFF; CDR3 DNA: TGCGCCAGCAGCCGCGGGGGGACTAGCGGTCACAATGAGCAGTTCTTC
D gene: .; J gene: TRBJ2-1; V gene: TRBV2; clone size: .; CDR3 protein: CAILQGGDYNEQFF; CDR3 DNA: TGTGCCATCCTACAAGGGGGTGACTACAATGAGCAGTTCTTC
D gene: TRBD2; J gene: TRBJ2-1; V gene: TRBV5-4; clone size: .; CDR3 protein: CASSNPGLAGVNNEQFF; CDR3 DNA: TGTGCCAGCAGCAACCCGGGACTAGCGGGAGTGAACAATGAGCAGTTCTTC
D gene: .; J gene: TRBJ2-3; V gene: TRBV15; clone size: once; CDR3 protein: CATSRDNTDTQYF; CDR3 DNA: TGTGCCACCAGCAGAGACAACACAGATACGCAGTATTTT
D gene: .; J gene: TRBJ2-1; V gene: TRBV7-3; clone size: .; CDR3 protein: CASSLDSVSPNEQFF; CDR3 DNA: TGTGCCAGCAGCTTAGACAGCGTGTCCCCCAATGAGCAGTTCTTC
D gene: TRBD1; J gene: TRBJ2-5; V gene: TRBV5-4; clone size: .; CDR3 protein: CASRTGGAWETQYF; CDR3 DNA: TGTGCCAGCCGGACAGGGGGCGCCTGGGAGACCCAGTACTTC
D gene: TRBD2; J gene: TRBJ2-3; V gene: TRBV5-8; clone size: once; CDR3 protein: CASSFQTSGTGGSQYF; CDR3 DNA: TGTGCCAGCAGCTTCCAGACTAGCGGGACGGGGGGGTCGCAGTATTTT
D gene: .; J gene: TRBJ1-4; V gene: TRBV5-1; clone size: .; CDR3 protein: CASLPLRTPTNEKLFF; CDR3 DNA: TGCGCCAGCCTCCCTCTTCGGACTCCAACTAATGAAAAACTGTTTTTT
D gene: .; J gene: TRBJ2-1; V gene: TRBV16; clone size: .; CDR3 protein: CASSQQQGTYNEQFF; CDR3 DNA: TGTGCCAGCAGCCAACAACAGGGAACCTACAATGAGCAGTTCTTC
D gene: .; J gene: TRBJ1-5; V gene: TRBV15; clone size: .; CDR3 protein: CATSRDVSSNQPQHF; CDR3 DNA: TGTGCCACCAGCAGAGACGTCAGTAGCAATCAGCCCCAGCATTTT
D gene: .; J gene: TRBJ2-1; V gene: TRBV5-8; clone size: once; CDR3 protein: CASILGSGLYNEQFF; CDR3 DNA: TGTGCCAGCATCCTTGGGAGCGGTCTTTACAATGAGCAGTTCTTC
D gene: TRBD1; J gene: TRBJ2-1; V gene: TRBV6-2/TRBV6-3; clone size: .; CDR3 protein: CASSPRPGTVWGGQFF; CDR3 DNA: TGTGCCAGCAGCCCGAGACCTGGGACAGTTTGGGGCGGGCAGTTCTTC
D gene: .; J gene: TRBJ2-2; V gene: TRBV7-3; clone size: .; CDR3 protein: CASSLGRGTGELFF; CDR3 DNA: TGTGCCAGCAGCTTAGGGCGGGGCACCGGGGAGCTGTTTTTT
D gene: TRBD1; J gene: TRBJ2-1; V gene: TRBV7-2; clone size: .; CDR3 protein: CASSLARGTGTHEQFF; CDR3 DNA: TGTGCCAGCAGCTTAGCGCGAGGGACAGGGACCCATGAGCAGTTCTTC
D gene: .; J gene: TRBJ2-3; V gene: TRBV24-1; clone size: .; CDR3 protein: CAILTGDTDTQYF; CDR3 DNA: TGTGCCATCCTTACGGGAGACACAGATACGCAGTATTTT
D gene: .; J gene: TRBJ2-5; V gene: TRBV5-6; clone size: .; CDR3 protein: CASSLAVETQYF; CDR3 DNA: TGTGCCAGCAGCTTGGCCGTGGAGACCCAGTACTTC
D gene: TRBD1; J gene: TRBJ1-5; V gene: TRBV19; clone size: .; CDR3 protein: CASSMRRGHYQPQHF; CDR3 DNA: TGTGCCAGTAGTATGCGCAGGGGGCACTATCAGCCCCAGCATTTT
D gene: TRBD2; J gene: TRBJ2-2; V gene: TRBV5-6; clone size: .; CDR3 protein: CASNLAGLRSTGELFF; CDR3 DNA: TGTGCCAGCAACTTAGCGGGACTCCGGAGCACCGGGGAGCTGTTTTTT
D gene: .; J gene: TRBJ2-1; V gene: TRBV7-3; clone size: once; CDR3 protein: CASSPSPYNEQFF; CDR3 DNA: TGTGCCAGCAGCCCCTCCCCCTACAATGAGCAGTTCTTC
D gene: .; J gene: TRBJ1-5; V gene: TRBV6-5; clone size: .; CDR3 protein: CASKSNSNQPQHF; CDR3 DNA: TGTGCCAGCAAGAGCAATAGCAATCAGCCCCAGCATTTT
D gene: .; J gene: TRBJ1-5; V gene: TRBV10-3; clone size: .; CDR3 protein: CAINGLYSNQPQHF; CDR3 DNA: TGTGCCATCAACGGACTGTATAGCAATCAGCCCCAGCATTTT
D gene: .; J gene: TRBJ2-5; V gene: TRBV18; clone size: .; CDR3 protein: CASSPYQETQYF; CDR3 DNA: TGTGCCAGCTCACCATATCAAGAGACCCAGTACTTC
D gene: TRBD2; J gene: TRBJ2-1; V gene: TRBV9; clone size: .; CDR3 protein: CASSAGLAGGPPQFF; CDR3 DNA: TGTGCCAGCAGCGCGGGACTAGCGGGAGGGCCTCCGCAGTTCTTC
D gene: TRBD1; J gene: TRBJ1-1; V gene: TRBV27; clone size: .; CDR3 protein: CASSSRTGSEAFF; CDR3 DNA: TGTGCCAGCAGTTCCCGGACAGGGTCTGAAGCTTTCTTT
D gene: TRBD1; J gene: TRBJ2-2; V gene: TRBV27; clone size: .; CDR3 protein: CASSTRQGPFTGELFF; CDR3 DNA: TGTGCCAGCAGTACCCGACAGGGGCCGTTCACCGGGGAGCTGTTTTTT
D gene: .; J gene: TRBJ1-1; V gene: TRBV5-1; clone size: .; CDR3 protein: CASSRDSTGNTEAFF; CDR3 DNA: TGCGCCAGCAGCCGAGACTCGACAGGGAACACTGAAGCTTTCTTT
D gene: TRBD1; J gene: TRBJ1-2; V gene: TRBV19; clone size: .; CDR3 protein: CASTGTGGINYGYTF; CDR3 DNA: TGTGCCAGTACCGGGACAGGGGGCATTAACTATGGCTACACCTTC
D gene: .; J gene: TRBJ2-1; V gene: TRBV7-2; clone size: .; CDR3 protein: CASSPISYNEQFF; CDR3 DNA: TGTGCCAGCAGCCCTATTTCCTACAATGAGCAGTTCTTC
D gene: TRBD2; J gene: TRBJ2-1; V gene: TRBV7-9; clone size: .; CDR3 protein: CASSLRAGGRNEQFF; CDR3 DNA: TGTGCCAGCAGCTTACGAGCGGGGGGGCGGAATGAGCAGTTCTTC
D gene: TRBD2; J gene: TRBJ2-2; V gene: TRBV30; clone size: .; CDR3 protein: CAWSSDGREGRELFF; CDR3 DNA: TGTGCCTGGAGTTCAGACGGACGGGAGGGCCGGGAGCTGTTTTTT
D gene: TRBD1; J gene: TRBJ1-5; V gene: TRBV19; clone size: .; CDR3 protein: CASRRGQERDQPQHF; CDR3 DNA: TGTGCCAGTAGGAGGGGACAGGAGAGGGATCAGCCCCAGCATTTT
D gene: TRBD1; J gene: TRBJ1-2; V gene: TRBV10-3; clone size: .; CDR3 protein: CAISGRDSKVHGYTF; CDR3 DNA: TGTGCCATCAGTGGCCGGGACAGTAAGGTTCATGGCTACACCTTC
D gene: TRBD2; J gene: TRBJ2-7; V gene: TRBV30; clone size: .; CDR3 protein: CAWSVLAGVSYEQYF; CDR3 DNA: TGTGCCTGGAGTGTGCTAGCGGGAGTTTCCTACGAGCAGTACTTC
D gene: .; J gene: TRBJ1-5; V gene: TRBV7-2; clone size: .; CDR3 protein: CASSGQFNQPQHF; CDR3 DNA: TGTGCCAGCAGTGGACAGTTCAATCAGCCCCAGCATTTT
D gene: .; J gene: TRBJ1-6; V gene: TRBV6-5; clone size: once; CDR3 protein: CASNTPGSLNSPLHF; CDR3 DNA: TGTGCCAGCAATACACCCGGGAGCCTTAATTCACCCCTCCACTTT
D gene: .; J gene: TRBJ2-5; V gene: TRBV21-1; clone size: .; CDR3 protein: CASSNGTSGEETQYF; CDR3 DNA: TGTGCCAGCAGCAACGGGACTAGCGGGGAAGAGACCCAGTACTTC
D gene: TRBD1; J gene: TRBJ1-3; V gene: TRBV11-2; clone size: .; CDR3 protein: CASSLGRGSGNTIYF; CDR3 DNA: TGTGCCAGCAGCTTAGGCAGGGGGAGTGGAAACACCATATATTTT
D gene: .; J gene: TRBJ1-6; V gene: TRBV7-2; clone size: .; CDR3 protein: CASSLRQASSYNSPLHF; CDR3 DNA: TGTGCCAGCAGCTTAAGACAGGCGAGCTCCTATAATTCACCCCTCCACTTT
D gene: .; J gene: TRBJ2-2; V gene: TRBV4-3; clone size: once; CDR3 protein: CASSQDRLAIGELFF; CDR3 DNA: TGCGCCAGCAGCCAAGATCGACTGGCGATCGGGGAGCTGTTTTTT
D gene: TRBD1; J gene: TRBJ2-7; V gene: TRBV19; clone size: .; CDR3 protein: CASSTRTGDPMYF; CDR3 DNA: TGTGCCAGTAGTACCCGGACAGGGGACCCTATGTACTTC